These T cell receptor beta chains were read from a single sample in a study of blood T cell repertoires in COVID-19. Data came from immunoSEQ multiplex PCR; TCRdb stores just in-frame clones and leaves some out. The table records 180,000 or so clones, more than 85% of them present only once. The sample consisted of peripheral blood. The receptors stem from a woman at least 80 years old in a cohort sampled during active or convalescent COVID-19. Both conserved end residues are part of each CDR3. A D gene is named only where the DNA matches it firmly. Clone size is shown for a subset of rows, as once, few, many or a class of expanded clone.

d_gene,v_gene,abundance,j_gene,CDR3nt,CDR3aa
TRBD1,TRBV19,few,TRBJ1-1,TGTGCCAGTAGAGGACAGGGGGCGACCACTGAAGCTTTCTTT,CASRGQGATTEAFF
TRBD1,TRBV19,.,TRBJ1-1,TGTGCCAGTAGCAAGGCGATAGGACAGGGGGACACTGAAGCTTTCTTT,CASSKAIGQGDTEAFF
.,TRBV7-2,.,TRBJ1-4,TGTGCCAGCAGCTTAGGGACACCCGTAAAACTGTTTTTT,CASSLGTPVKLFF
TRBD1,TRBV11-2,.,TRBJ2-2,TGTGCCAGCAGCTTAGCCGACAGGGTCACCGGGGAGCTGTTTTTT,CASSLADRVTGELFF
.,TRBV19,.,TRBJ1-2,TGTGCCAGTAGTCCTCGGGGGTCTAACTATGGCTACACCTTC,CASSPRGSNYGYTF
.,TRBV18,.,TRBJ2-7,TGTGCCAGCTCACCAGGTCTCGGGGTCGAGGGTAACGAGCAGTACTTC,CASSPGLGVEGNEQYF
TRBD2,TRBV15,.,TRBJ2-1,TGTGCCACCAGCGAGCACCTACTAGCGGGGGTTTTAACCGACAATGAGCAGTTCTTC,CATSEHLLAGVLTDNEQFF
.,TRBV6-5,.,TRBJ1-6,TGTGCCAGCAGTCGTGGAGCAGGGTGGGATTCACCCCTCCACTTT,CASSRGAGWDSPLHF
.,TRBV11-2,once,TRBJ1-6,TGTGCCAGCAGCTTTTCTCCAGATTATTCACCCCTCCACTTT,CASSFSPDYSPLHF
.,TRBV18,.,TRBJ1-6,TGTGCCAGCTCACCGGCGGGTGGTAACCATTCACCCCTCCACTTT,CASSPAGGNHSPLHF
TRBD2,TRBV6-1,.,TRBJ2-1,TGTGCCAGCAGTGAAGTGGGACTACCTGCCAATGAGCAGTTCTTC,CASSEVGLPANEQFF
TRBD2,TRBV6-2/TRBV6-3,.,TRBJ2-2,TGTGCCAGCAGCCCCAGGGCTAGCGGGGGGGCCACCGGGGAGCTGTTTTTT,CASSPRASGGATGELFF
.,TRBV4-1,.,TRBJ1-5,TGCGCCAGCAGCCAAGACCAAGGGGTGGGTAGTCAGCCCCAGCATTTT,CASSQDQGVGSQPQHF
.,TRBV10-3,.,TRBJ1-3,TGTGCCATCACCGTAGACTCTGGAAACACCATATATTTT,CAITVDSGNTIYF
TRBD1,TRBV18,few,TRBJ1-6,TGTGCCAGCTCCCTTAGACAGGGGAATTCACCCCTCCACTTT,CASSLRQGNSPLHF
.,TRBV28,once,TRBJ1-6,TGTGCCAGCAGTTTGGGGGGATCTTCACCCCTCCACTTT,CASSLGGSSPLHF
.,TRBV4-1,.,TRBJ1-5,TGCGCCAGCAGCCAAGGCAGGGGTGGCAATCAGCCCCAGCATTTT,CASSQGRGGNQPQHF
.,TRBV23-1,few,TRBJ2-5,TGCGCCAGCAGTCATTCGGAGGGGGCAGGGCTGGAGACCCAGTACTTC,CASSHSEGAGLETQYF
.,TRBV7-8,.,TRBJ1-2,TGTGCCAGCTCAAACACGGTCGGGATCGATGGCTACACCTTC,CASSNTVGIDGYTF
.,TRBV6-5,.,TRBJ1-2,TGTGCCAGCAGTCCCGCCCCGGGAGGCCCCTATGGCTACACCTTC,CASSPAPGGPYGYTF
.,TRBV12-3/TRBV12-4,.,TRBJ2-1,TGTGCCAGCAGCTTTCCTCAGGGCGATGAGCAGTTCTTC,CASSFPQGDEQFF
.,TRBV27,.,TRBJ2-1,TGTGCCAGCAGTTTCTTCCTAGGGAGCTCCTACAATGAGCAGTTCTTC,CASSFFLGSSYNEQFF
.,TRBV5-4,.,TRBJ1-2,TGTGCCAGCAGCCCCCGGGACACTCTCTATGGCTACACCTTC,CASSPRDTLYGYTF
.,TRBV10-3,.,TRBJ1-5,TGTGCCATCAGCGACTCGGGAAATCAGCCCCAGCATTTT,CAISDSGNQPQHF
.,TRBV14,.,TRBJ1-1,TGTGCCAGCAGCCACTCGCCGGGGAACACTGAAGCTTTCTTT,CASSHSPGNTEAFF
.,TRBV5-6,.,TRBJ1-4,TGTGCCAGCAGCTTCGGATCTAGAGGTGAAAAACTGTTTTTT,CASSFGSRGEKLFF
TRBD2,TRBV18,.,TRBJ2-3,TGTGCCAGCTCATTAGCGGGAGGAGATACGCAGTATTTT,CASSLAGGDTQYF
TRBD2,TRBV5-4,once,TRBJ2-1,TGTGCCAGCAGCCAGACTAGCGGGCCCTACAATGAGCAGTTCTTC,CASSQTSGPYNEQFF
TRBD1,TRBV27,.,TRBJ1-2,TGTGCCAGCACGGACAGGCTTAACTATGGCTACACCTTC,CASTDRLNYGYTF
TRBD1,TRBV29-1,.,TRBJ1-6,TGCAGCGTAGATACAGGGGGACCCGGTTCACCCCTCCACTTT,CSVDTGGPGSPLHF
.,TRBV4-1,.,TRBJ2-3,TGCGCCAGCAGCCATCTAGGACTACCCACAGATACGCAGTATTTT,CASSHLGLPTDTQYF
TRBD1,TRBV19,.,TRBJ1-5,TGTGCCAGTAGTATTCCCATGACAGGGGGGGCTCAGCCCCAGCATTTT,CASSIPMTGGAQPQHF
TRBD2,TRBV11-3,.,TRBJ2-1,TGTGCCAGCAGCCCAATAGCGGGAGTGGGCTACAATGAGCAGTTCTTC,CASSPIAGVGYNEQFF
TRBD2,TRBV9,.,TRBJ2-3,TGTGCCAGCAGCGTAGTAGCGGGCGATGCAGATACGCAGTATTTT,CASSVVAGDADTQYF
.,TRBV21-1,.,TRBJ2-5,TGTGCCAGCAGCAAAGCGCGATACAGGGAAGACCAAGAGACCCAGTACTTC,CASSKARYREDQETQYF
TRBD2,TRBV27,.,TRBJ2-1,TGTGCCAGCAGTTTAGTTGGGCTAGCGGGGGGTCAAGCCTACAATGAGCAGTTCTTC,CASSLVGLAGGQAYNEQFF
TRBD1,TRBV11-2,.,TRBJ1-1,TGTGCCAGCAGGCGGACAGGGGGCGTTAACACTGAAGCTTTCTTT,CASRRTGGVNTEAFF
.,TRBV7-2,.,TRBJ1-5,TGTGCCAGCAGCTTGACACCTAATAGCAATCAGCCCCAGCATTTT,CASSLTPNSNQPQHF
TRBD2,TRBV5-4,.,TRBJ2-1,TGTGCCAGCAGCTCCCGGCCGGGACTAGCGCCACTAAGCTCCTACAATGAGCAGTTCTTC,CASSSRPGLAPLSSYNEQFF
TRBD2,TRBV6-2/TRBV6-3,.,TRBJ2-7,TGTGCCAGCAGTTACTCAGAGAGGCGGGGGGCTTTCTACGAGCAGTACTTC,CASSYSERRGAFYEQYF
TRBD1,TRBV9,.,TRBJ1-4,TGTGCCAGCAGCGCGGTACAGGGGCCTAATGAAAAACTGTTTTTT,CASSAVQGPNEKLFF
.,TRBV21-1,.,TRBJ1-2,TGTGCCAGCAGCAAAAAGATGTGGGGCAGGGGCCGTTCAGGCTATGGCTACACCTTC,CASSKKMWGRGRSGYGYTF
.,TRBV30,many,TRBJ1-1,TGTGCCTGGAGTCCCGGACAGCACAACACTGAAGCTTTCTTT,CAWSPGQHNTEAFF
.,TRBV18,.,TRBJ1-5,TGTGCCAGCTCACCACGCGGCAGTGGCAATCAGCCCCAGCATTTT,CASSPRGSGNQPQHF
.,TRBV3-1/TRBV3-2,few,TRBJ1-2,TGTGCCAGCTCTACAGGTACAGCTAACTATGGCTACACCTTC,CASSTGTANYGYTF
TRBD1,TRBV28,.,TRBJ1-2,TGTGCCAGCAGTAACTACAGGGGGCGGGTGAACTATGGCTACACCTTC,CASSNYRGRVNYGYTF